The 27 T cell receptor beta chains listed next were all sequenced from one sample in a study of vaccination and CD4 T cells after COVID-19. As for treatment: roughly 10-day PBMC culture with coronavirus spike peptide pools or control peptides (ViraFEST assay). Antigen specificity for these receptors is unknown. Sequencing of cultured CD4+ T cell DNA used the Oncomine TCR Beta short-read assay. From the PCR reads, TCRdb called clonotypes with MiXCR, one entry per CDR3 protein. The data show about 26,000 distinct CDR3 sequences, with roughly 52% seen just once and 28% held by the top ten. Sequencing used CD4+ T cells from blood, cultured in vitro, obtained before SARS-CoV-2 vaccination. Every receptor here comes from a human donor who received a COVID-19 vaccine.

The chain couples TRBV12-3 or TRBV12-4 to TRBJ2-7; 12 bases fit TRBD2. Losses at the gene ends were 1 base for V and 3 bases for J; bases not matched to a gene: 4. The CDR3 totals 16 residues. The CDR3, as DNA: TGTGCCAGCAGTTTAGGGACTAGCGGGGAAGTCTACGAGCAGTACTTC. Residues: CASSLGTSGEVYEQYF.

The CDR3 loop reads CASSHKETQYF. DNA for the CDR3: TGTGCCAGCAGCCATAAGGAGACCCAGTACTTC. The chain joins TRBV3-1 to TRBJ2-5; D gene uncertain. Deletions cut 3 bases from V and 5 bases from J, with 4 bases between. The CDR3 sequence is 11 residues long. The germline V gene encodes CDR1 LGHDT and CDR2 YNNKEL (reference sequence).

The chain recombines TRBV24-1 with TRBJ1-2; no reliable D call. V was trimmed by 8 bases and J by 8 bases, leaving 17 bases between them. Germline V CDR1 and CDR2: KGHDR, SFDVKD. The CDR3 has 13 residues. CDR3 sequence: CATKSFWWEGYTF. CDR3 DNA sequence: TGTGCCACCAAATCCTTCTGGTGGGAGGGCTACACCTTC.

This chain uses TRBV19 with TRBJ1-5; D call uncertain. Germline CDR1 is LNHDA and CDR2 is SQIVND (reference sequence). The CDR3 has 13 residues. Trimming pared 5 bases from V and 12 bases from J, leaving 17 bases between. DNA for the CDR3: TGTGCCAGTAGTGTGGAGTGGAGCCGACTCCAGCATTTT. As protein: CASSVEWSRLQHF.

This clonotype has only a few counts. The chain couples TRBV12-3 or TRBV12-4 to TRBJ2-5; 10 bases are a match to TRBD2. Losses at the gene ends were 8 bases for V and 5 bases for J; bases not matched to a gene: 14. The CDR3 has 16 amino acids. The CDR3 reads CASAPSGGASRETQYF. CDR3 sequence (DNA): TGTGCCAGCGCACCTAGCGGGGGCGCGTCCAGGGAGACCCAGTACTTC.

The chain uses TRBV2 and TRBJ2-7; D perhaps matches TRBD1 (6 bases). Trimming shortened V by 3 bases and J by 3 bases, and 9 bases separated the two germline ends. CDR1 is SNHLY, CDR2 FYNNEI, per germline. The length of the CDR3 is 13 residues. CDR3 DNA sequence: TGTGCCAGCAGTGAGGACAGATTCTACGAGCAGTACTTC. It yields the protein CASSEDRFYEQYF.

This clonotype was seen a few times. The V gene is TRBV12-3 or TRBV12-4, the J gene TRBJ1-6, with 7 bases matching TRBD1. The ends lost 7 bases at V and 9 bases at J; junction bases unmatched: 12. CDR3 length: 15 residues. CDR3 in DNA: TGTGCCAGCACTCCAGGGGGGCAGGGAAGTTCACCCCTCCACTTT. This sequence encodes CASTPGGQGSSPLHF.

The CDR3: CASTAFGFEQFF. As DNA, the CDR3 is TGTGCCAGCACCGCGTTCGGGTTTGAGCAGTTCTTC. The chain carries TRBV2 and TRBJ2-1; D is unclear. V lost 7 bases to trimming and J lost 9 bases, with 13 bases between them. This CDR3 contains 12 residues. CDR1 and CDR2 (germline): SNHLY, FYNNEI.

This rearrangement joins TRBV12-3 or TRBV12-4 to TRBJ1-6; 7 bases are a match to TRBD1. Trimming removed 3 bases from V and 7 bases from J; junction bases left unmatched: 3. CDR3 size: 14 residues. CDR3: CASSFQGGNSPLHF. In nucleotides, the CDR3 is TGTGCCAGCAGTTTCCAGGGGGGCAATTCACCCCTCCACTTT.

This clonotype was observed a handful of times. This rearrangement joins TRBV6-1 to TRBJ1-2; D unclear. Germline values: CDR1 MNHNS, CDR2 SASEGT. The CDR3 is 15 residues long. V lost 6 bases and J 8 bases, leaving 22 bases between the germline ends. The CDR3 DNA sequence: TGTGCCAGCAGCTCTACCTCGACGGGCTTGACGGGCTACACCTTC. Translated: CASSSTSTGLTGYTF.

This clonotype was counted between two and nine times. The V gene is TRBV7-2, the J gene TRBJ2-5; 14 bases line up with TRBD2. Germline loops: CDR1 SGHTA, CDR2 FQGNSA. The V segment lost 1 base and the J segment 4 bases; nucleotides outside the gene matches: 2. CDR3 length equals 16 residues. CDR3 in DNA: TGTGCCAGCAGCTTAGGACTAGCGGGGGGGCGAGAGACCCAGTACTTC. Residues: CASSLGLAGGRETQYF.

V gene TRBV7-2 combines with J gene TRBJ2-1, with 14 positions matching TRBD2. The CDR3 spans 16 residues. Germline lookup yields CDR1 SGHTA and CDR2 FQGNSA. V was clipped by 4 bases and J by 7 bases; unmatched bases: 6. As DNA, the CDR3 is TGTGCCAGCAGCTCACCGACTAGCGGGGGGGCAAATGAGCAGTTCTTC. Translated: CASSSPTSGGANEQFF.

The chain uses TRBV10-3 and TRBJ2-7; D is possibly TRBD2 (5 bases). CDR3 length equals 13 residues. With 7 bases removed from V and 7 bases from J, the gap between germline ends came to 17 bases. CDR1 is ENHRY, CDR2 SYGVKD, per germline. The DNA of the CDR3 is TGTGCCATCAAGGAACCGAGAACGGGGGAGCAGTACTTC. Amino acid sequence: CAIKEPRTGEQYF.

The chain carries TRBV11-3 and TRBJ2-7; D might be TRBD2 (5 bases). Germline V gene sequence: CDR1 SGHNT, CDR2 YENEEA. V lost 6 bases and J lost 0, with 12 bases in between. The CDR3 extends over 14 amino acids. This CDR3 reads CASRSGPSSYEQYF. For the CDR3, the DNA is TGTGCCAGCAGGAGCGGCCCTAGCTCCTACGAGCAGTACTTC.

This clonotype was detected only a few times. V and J are TRBV6-2 or TRBV6-3 and TRBJ2-5, with 7 positions matching TRBD1. In germline, CDR1 is MNHEY, CDR2 SVGEGT. J lost 5 bases, V lost 6 bases, and 6 bases had no gene match. The CDR3 has 13 amino acids. The CDR3 nucleotides read TGTGCCAGCAGCCAGGGGGTCGGGGAGACCCAGTACTTC. Translation gives CASSQGVGETQYF.

The rearrangement links TRBV30 to TRBJ1-6; 11 bases match TRBD1. The CDR3 has 15 amino acids. With 0 bases clipped from V and 7 bases from J, the junction kept 2 bases outside the gene matches. The V gene's germline CDR1 is GTSNPN and CDR2 SVGIG (reference sequence). CDR3 bases: TGTGCCTGGAGTGTAGGACAGGGGGCGAATTCACCCCTCCACTTT. Translated: CAWSVGQGANSPLHF.

V and J are TRBV27 and TRBJ2-7; D is undetermined. From germline, CDR1 is MNHEY and CDR2 SMNVEV (reference sequence). The CDR3 contains 14 residues. The V end lost 6 bases, the J end lost 4 bases, and 16 bases lay between the germline ends. The CDR3 reads CASSPLVERYEQYF. The CDR3 DNA is TGTGCCAGCAGCCCCCTCGTCGAAAGATACGAGCAGTACTTC.

V and J are TRBV4-1 and TRBJ2-7, with a possible D match to TRBD1 (6 bases). The CDR3 length is 14 residues. V lost 0 bases, J lost 4 bases, and 10 bases lay in between. The germline gives CDR1 MGHRA, CDR2 YSYEKL. The CDR3, as DNA: TGCGCCAGCAGCCAAGAGGGACATCTATACGAGCAGTACTTC. It codes for CASSQEGHLYEQYF.

The rearrangement joins TRBV2 to TRBJ1-5, with a weak D call TRBD1 (6 bases). Trimming shortened V by 8 bases and J by 4 bases, and 12 bases separated the two germline ends. This CDR3 contains 13 residues. The germline V gene encodes CDR1 SNHLY and CDR2 FYNNEI. The CDR3 sequence is CASGNRVNQPQHF. CDR3 DNA sequence: TGTGCCAGCGGAAACAGGGTTAATCAGCCCCAGCATTTT.

The J gene is TRBJ1-1, the V gene TRBV2, with D unresolved. V shed 5 bases and J shed 1 base, with 2 bases lying between them. Germline values: CDR1 SNHLY, CDR2 FYNNEI. The CDR3 loop spans 11 amino acids. The DNA of the CDR3 is TGTGCCAGCAGTCCGAACACTGAAGCTTTCTTT. Translating gives CASSPNTEAFF.

This chain uses TRBV25-1 with TRBJ2-4; 8 bases align to TRBD1. From germline, CDR1 is MGHDK and CDR2 SYGVNS. After removal of 1 base from V and 5 bases from J, the junction contained 7 bases not matched to a gene. This CDR3 spans 16 amino acids. CDR3 sequence (DNA): TGTGCCAGCAGTGAATTCGGCGGCAGGGGGCAAAACATTCAGTACTTC. Translating gives CASSEFGGRGQNIQYF.

J is TRBJ1-2 and V is TRBV6-1; possibly TRBD1 for D (5 bases). Germline V gene sequence: CDR1 MNHNS, CDR2 SASEGT. There are 13 residues in the CDR3. Trimming left V 4 bases short and J 8 bases short, with 14 bases between. CDR3 sequence: CASSVQGWVGYTF. The DNA of the CDR3 is TGTGCCAGCAGTGTCCAGGGTTGGGTCGGCTACACCTTC.

The chain has TRBV5-5 and TRBJ2-5; 12 positions agree with TRBD1. Trimming cost V 4 bases and J 6 bases; bases outside gene matches: 7. Germline-derived CDR1 and CDR2 are SGHKS and YYEKEE (reference sequence). This CDR3 comprises 15 residues. The CDR3: CASSEPGQGAKTQYF. CDR3 bases: TGTGCCAGCAGCGAACCGGGACAGGGGGCAAAGACCCAGTACTTC.

This clonotype has just a few counts. The chain uses TRBV6-2 or TRBV6-3 and TRBJ2-7; 10 nucleotides align to TRBD1. The CDR3 has 16 residues. The germline CDR1 and CDR2 sequences are MNHEY and SVGEGT. The V gene end was trimmed by 4 bases and the J gene end by 4 bases; junction bases not matched to a gene: 10. CDR3 region: CASSWGRDRGSYEQYF. The CDR3 region has the DNA TGTGCCAGCAGTTGGGGCCGGGACAGGGGATCGTACGAGCAGTACTTC.

J is TRBJ2-3 and V is TRBV7-8, with 9 positions matching TRBD2. This CDR3 has 19 residues. The germline V gene has CDR1 SGHVS and CDR2 FQNEAQ. V was clipped by 1 base and J by 1 base; unmatched bases: 12. The CDR3 sequence is CASSLGGLAGTIRTDTQYF. CDR3 nucleotides: TGTGCCAGCAGCTTAGGTGGGCTAGCGGGGACTATCCGCACAGATACGCAGTATTTT.

This clonotype was picked up one time. The rearrangement joins TRBV6-4 to TRBJ1-1; unclear D gene. V lost 2 bases, J lost 3 bases, and 13 bases lay in between. This CDR3 comprises 15 residues. Germline-derived CDR1 and CDR2 are MRHNA and SNTAGT. CDR3 residues: CASSDTSDGYTEAFF. DNA for the CDR3: TGTGCCAGCAGTGACACCTCGGACGGGTACACTGAAGCTTTCTTT.

The chain employs TRBV20-1 and TRBJ2-1; D is uncertain. V was shortened by 0 bases and J by 3 bases, with 9 bases between the two germline ends. Per germline, CDR1 DFQATT and CDR2 SNEGSKA (reference sequence). This CDR3 spans 14 amino acids. The CDR3 here is CSARDIAFYNEQFF. CDR3 nucleotides: TGCAGTGCTAGAGATATCGCTTTCTACAATGAGCAGTTCTTC.